These 31 T cell receptor beta chains were sequenced from one sample in a study of T cell responses to AZD1222 COVID-19 vaccine. Data came from immunoSEQ multiplex PCR; TCRdb stores just in-frame clones and leaves some out. The sample holds approximately 73,000 clones; 65% to 85% are singletons and the top ten take 2.9%. This specimen was peripheral blood, taken on day 0 of AZD1222 vaccination. The receptor set was obtained from an adult in good health.

The J gene is TRBJ2-7, the V gene TRBV5-4; 13 nucleotides align to TRBD2. This CDR3 spans 15 amino acids. Trimming took 4 bases from V and 4 from J; bases not matched to a gene: 5. Per germline, CDR1 SGHNT and CDR2 YYREEE (reference sequence). CDR3 loop: CASSPWTSGGYEQYF. CDR3 coding DNA: TGTGCCAGCAGCCCGTGGACTAGCGGGGGATACGAGCAGTACTTC. Supplemented by reference TRBV5-4 and TRBJ2-7, the full variable domain reads ETGVTQSPTHLIKTRGQQVTLRCSSQSGHNTVSWYQQALGQGPQFIFQYYREEENGRGNFPPRFSGLQFPNYSSELNVNALELDDSALYLCASSPWTSGGYEQYFGPGTRLTVT.

The genes are TRBV5-5 and TRBJ2-7; unclear D gene. Per germline, CDR1 SGHKS and CDR2 YYEKEE (reference sequence). The CDR3 consists of 11 residues. V shed 0 bases and J shed 6 bases, with 4 bases lying between them. CDR3 DNA sequence: TGTGCCAGCAGCTTGGGTCCCGAGCAGTACTTC. It yields the protein CASSLGPEQYF. The variable domain in full, with the rest retrieved from reference TRBV5-5 and TRBJ2-7, is DAGVTQSPTHLIKTRGQQVTLRCSPISGHKSVSWYQQVLGQGPQFIFQYYEKEERGRGNFPDRFSARQFPNYSSELNVNALLLGDSALYLCASSLGPEQYFGPGTRLTVT.

This rearrangement joins TRBV11-2 to TRBJ2-5; D may be TRBD1 or TRBD2 (5 bases each). CDR1 is SGHAT, CDR2 FQNNGV, per germline. The CDR3 is 15 residues long. Trimming shortened V by 8 bases and J by 2 bases, and 18 bases separated the two germline ends. DNA for the CDR3: TGTGCCAGCGGGACGGGGCAGAGCATACAAGAGACCCAGTACTTC. This sequence encodes CASGTGQSIQETQYF.

The chain is built from TRBV4-2 and TRBJ2-7; 7 nucleotides agree with TRBD2. This CDR3 comprises 15 residues. Trimming removed 1 base from V and 6 bases from J; junction bases left unmatched: 9. The germline V gene has CDR1 LGHNA and CDR2 YNFKEQ. CDR3 nucleotide sequence: TGTGCCAGCAGCCAAGTAGACGGGGGGTCCCGCGAGCAGTACTTC. Amino acid sequence: CASSQVDGGSREQYF.

The gene calls are TRBV6-5 and TRBJ1-1; TRBD1 matches at 9 bases. This CDR3 has 15 amino acids. Germline CDR1 is MNHEY and CDR2 is SVGAGI. Unmatched junction bases numbered 7, after V lost 2 bases and J lost 6 bases. DNA of the CDR3: TGTGCCAGCAGTTACGGACAGGGGCAATGGTCTGAAGCTTTCTTT. It specifies CASSYGQGQWSEAFF.

The rearrangement links TRBV27 to TRBJ1-6, with D possibly matching TRBD1 (5 bases). In germline, CDR1 is MNHEY, CDR2 SMNVEV (reference sequence). The CDR3 is 13 amino acids. Trimming left V 7 bases short and J 10 bases short, with 14 bases between. As DNA, the CDR3 is TGTGCCAGCACCTGGGGGGTAAACTCACCCCTCCACTTT. Protein sequence: CASTWGVNSPLHF.

The chain carries TRBV7-8 and TRBJ1-3; the match to TRBD1 covers 8 bases. The J segment lost 0 bases and the V segment lost 3 bases, leaving 7 bases of the junction unmatched. CDR1 SGHVS and CDR2 FQNEAQ come from the germline V gene. This CDR3 has 17 amino acids. CDR3 nucleotides: TGTGCCAGCAGCTTTAGAGGGACAGGCATCTCTGGAAACACCATATATTTT. Amino acids: CASSFRGTGISGNTIYF. The full variable domain, rest sourced from reference TRBV7-8 and TRBJ1-3, is GAGVSQSPRYKVAKRGQDVALRCDPISGHVSLFWYQQALGQGPEFLTYFQNEAQLDKSGLPSDRFFAERPEGSVSTLKIQRTQQEDSAVYLCASSFRGTGISGNTIYFGEGSWLTVV.

About this clone itself: Other DNA sequences in the sample encode the same CDR3. V and J are TRBV18 and TRBJ2-3; D call uncertain. This CDR3 is built from 14 residues. V lost 0 bases, J lost 3 bases, and 7 bases lay in between. Germline-derived CDR1 and CDR2 are KGHSH and LQKENI. The CDR3 reads CASSPPVGTDTQYF. The CDR3 DNA follows: TGTGCCAGCTCACCACCGGTGGGTACAGATACGCAGTATTTT.

The V call is TRBV4-3, the J call TRBJ2-7; 12 bases match TRBD2. The CDR3 has 19 residues. Germline lookup yields CDR1 LGHNA and CDR2 YSLEER. V shed 1 base and J 4 bases; nucleotides not matched to a gene: 14. Here the CDR3 DNA reads TGCGCCAGCAGCCAAGGGCCGGGCACTAGCGGGGGGAATCCGTACGAGCAGTACTTC. It translates to CASSQGPGTSGGNPYEQYF.

The J gene is TRBJ1-2, the V gene TRBV4-3, with TRBD1 matching 10 bases. The CDR3 has 16 residues. The junction had 9 bases not matched to a gene; V was cut back by 3 bases and J by 5 bases. Germline V CDR1 and CDR2: LGHNA, YSLEER. DNA for the CDR3: TGCGCCAGCAGCCAGAGGACAGGGGGAGCTACGTATGGCTACACCTTC. Its protein is CASSQRTGGATYGYTF.

This clone has a single count. V is TRBV5-1 and J is TRBJ1-1, with 8 nucleotides matching TRBD1. V gave up 0 bases and J gave up 1 base; unmatched junction bases: 5. This CDR3 contains 16 residues. Germline CDR1 reads SGHRS; CDR2 reads YFSETQ. This CDR3 is CASSLVPGTGNTEAFF. The CDR3, as DNA: TGCGCCAGCAGCTTGGTGCCCGGGACAGGGAACACTGAAGCTTTCTTT.

The gene calls are TRBV7-2 and TRBJ2-1; 7 bases agree with TRBD1. Germline trimming cut 5 bases from V and 8 bases from J; bases unmatched to any gene: 12. The germline V gene has CDR1 SGHTA and CDR2 FQGNSA. The CDR3 has 15 amino acids. The CDR3 nucleotides read TGTGCCAGCAGCCGCCTCGTACAGGGGATCCATGAGCAGTTCTTC. Translating it yields CASSRLVQGIHEQFF.

This rearrangement joins TRBV7-2 to TRBJ2-3; 15 positions match TRBD2. Germline V CDR1 and CDR2: SGHTA, FQGNSA. J gave up 5 bases and V 6 bases, and 12 bases lay outside the gene matches. This CDR3 has 18 residues. In DNA, the CDR3 is TGTGCCAGCAGTCGGGGACTAGCGGGGGGTTTGCGAGGAGATACGCAGTATTTT. Encoded protein: CASSRGLAGGLRGDTQYF.

This chain connects TRBV4-3 to TRBJ2-7; D is undetermined. In germline, CDR1 is LGHNA, CDR2 YSLEER. The CDR3 length is 14 residues. Trimming took off 0 bases at V and 6 bases at J, with 12 bases between the two ends. CDR3 DNA sequence: TGCGCCAGCAGCCAAGATCCAGGTACCGGCGAGCAGTACTTC. As protein: CASSQDPGTGEQYF.

The chain couples TRBV19 to TRBJ2-3, with TRBD2 matching over 8 bases. Germline V gene data show CDR1 as LNHDA and CDR2 as SQIVND (reference sequence). The V segment lost 4 bases and the J segment 2 bases; nucleotides outside the gene matches: 2. This CDR3 region has 14 residues. The CDR3 bases are TGTGCCAGTAGTAAAGCGGGAGACACAGATACGCAGTATTTT. This codes for CASSKAGDTDTQYF.

The genes are TRBV29-1 and TRBJ1-2, with 11 nucleotides matching TRBD1. The trim removed 6 bases at V and 7 bases at J, leaving 4 bases unmatched. Germline CDR1 and CDR2: SQVTM and ANQGSEA. The CDR3 is 12 amino acids. In nucleotides, the CDR3 is TGCAGCGTGGACAGGGGGCTGGGTGGCTACACCTTC. It translates to CSVDRGLGGYTF. Filled out from reference TRBV29-1 and TRBJ1-2, the complete variable domain reads SAVISQKPSRDICQRGTSLTIQCQVDSQVTMMFWYRQQPGQSLTLIATANQGSEATYESGFVIDKFPISRPNLTFSTLTVSNMSPEDSSIYLCSVDRGLGGYTFGSGTRLTVV.

The chain is built from TRBV27 and TRBJ2-7; no clear D. Germline CDR1 and CDR2: MNHEY and SMNVEV (reference sequence). V lost 0 bases and J lost 9, with 12 bases in between. The CDR3 loop spans 13 amino acids. CDR3: CASSLSETARQYF. In DNA, the CDR3 is TGTGCCAGCAGTTTATCAGAGACGGCGAGGCAGTACTTC.

The chain joins TRBV19 to TRBJ2-2, with TRBD2 matching 9 bases. The CDR3 loop spans 17 amino acids. The V and J ends lost 1 base and 4 bases, in that order; junction bases with no gene match: 7. Germline V gives CDR1 LNHDA, CDR2 SQIVND (reference sequence). CDR3 loop: CASSIGGSGGTTGELFF. The CDR3 DNA is TGTGCCAGTAGTATAGGAGGTAGCGGGGGCACCACCGGGGAGCTGTTTTTT. The whole variable domain, remainder taken from reference TRBV19 and TRBJ2-2, is DGGITQSPKYLFRKEGQNVTLSCEQNLNHDAMYWYRQDPGQGLRLIYYSQIVNDFQKGDIAEGYSVSREKKESFPLTVTSAQKNPTAFYLCASSIGGSGGTTGELFFGEGSRLTVL.

The chain recombines TRBV30 with TRBJ1-2, with D perhaps TRBD1 (6 bases). The V gene lost 4 bases and the J gene lost 7 bases, with 16 bases spanning the gap. Germline loops: CDR1 GTSNPN, CDR2 SVGIG (reference sequence). The CDR3 is made up of 13 amino acids. CDR3 DNA sequence: TGTGCCTGGAATTCTTGGGGGCTTGCTGGCTACACCTTC. Protein product: CAWNSWGLAGYTF.

The rearrangement joins TRBV10-3 to TRBJ2-7, with 7 bases fitting TRBD2. V shed 2 bases, J shed 5 bases, and the junction held 12 bases outside the gene matches. The length of the CDR3 is 16 residues. Germline CDR1 is ENHRY and CDR2 is SYGVKD. The CDR3 DNA sequence: TGTGCCATCAGTGAGGTAGGGGAGGGGCTCTGGGACGAGCAGTACTTC. This sequence encodes CAISEVGEGLWDEQYF.

The chain links TRBV20-1 to TRBJ1-4; 7 positions agree with TRBD1. CDR1 is DFQATT, CDR2 SNEGSKA, per germline (reference sequence). The CDR3 totals 11 residues. The ends lost 6 bases at V and 13 bases at J; junction bases unmatched: 8. Here the CDR3 reads CSADKTGRLFF. CDR3 DNA: TGCAGTGCAGATAAGACAGGGAGACTGTTTTTT.

This clone has a handful of counts. In the same sample, other DNA sequences code for this CDR3. The chain uses TRBV7-2 and TRBJ2-3, with 9 nucleotides matching TRBD2. The germline gives CDR1 SGHTA, CDR2 FQGNSA. Losses at the gene ends were 3 bases for V and 1 base for J; bases not matched to a gene: 5. The CDR3 loop spans 16 amino acids. As DNA, the CDR3 is TGTGCCAGCAGCTTTCTTAGCGGGGGCCGCACAGATACGCAGTATTTT. It specifies CASSFLSGGRTDTQYF.

V usage is TRBV10-3 and J usage is TRBJ2-7, with 10 positions matching TRBD1. Germline-derived CDR1 and CDR2 are ENHRY and SYGVKD. Germline trimming cut 6 bases from V and 2 bases from J; bases unmatched to any gene: 7. The CDR3 length is 15 residues. The DNA of the CDR3 is TGTGCCATCAGCCAGGACAGGGGGTCACCCTACGAGCAGTACTTC. Protein sequence: CAISQDRGSPYEQYF.

The chain carries TRBV15 and TRBJ1-2; 8 bases are a match to TRBD1. The CDR3 runs 15 residues. Germline CDR1 LNHNV, CDR2 YYDKDF (reference sequence). V shed 2 bases, J shed 3 bases, and the junction held 5 bases outside the gene matches. The DNA of the CDR3 is TGTGCCACCAGCAGAACCGCGGGACAGGACTATGGCTACACCTTC. Protein product: CATSRTAGQDYGYTF.

This chain connects TRBV12-5 to TRBJ2-7; D unresolved. This CDR3 has 11 amino acids. Trimming removed 2 bases at V and 7 bases at J, with 6 bases between. Germline assignment: CDR1 LGHNT and CDR2 FRNRAP. This CDR3 reads CASGLPREQYF. The CDR3 DNA is TGTGCTAGTGGTTTGCCGCGGGAGCAGTACTTC.

The chain carries TRBV6-2 or TRBV6-3 and TRBJ1-1, with no clear D. The CDR3 is 16 amino acids. Germline CDR1 is MNHEY and CDR2 is SVGEGT. V lost 3 bases to trimming and J lost 4 bases, with 18 bases between them. CDR3 amino acids: CASSYVVSQPSTEAFF. The DNA for the CDR3 is TGTGCCAGCAGTTATGTTGTCAGTCAACCCTCCACTGAAGCTTTCTTT.

This clone appeared once. The chain links TRBV5-6 to TRBJ2-3; 13 bases are shared with TRBD2. Per germline, CDR1 SGHDT and CDR2 YYEEEE. V was pared by 3 bases and J by 8 bases, with 3 bases of the junction left unmatched. CDR3 size: 14 residues. CDR3: CASSSLAGGRTQYF. Here the CDR3 DNA reads TGTGCCAGCAGCTCACTAGCGGGAGGGCGTACGCAGTATTTT.

This clone was seen once. The chain employs TRBV28 and TRBJ2-3; maybe TRBD2 (5 bases). Trimming left V 6 bases short and J 6 bases short, with 10 bases between. Germline CDR1 is MDHEN and CDR2 is SYDVKM. The CDR3 is made up of 12 amino acids. The chain's CDR3 is CASSPQRDTQYF. The CDR3 DNA reads as TGTGCCAGCAGCCCTCAGCGGGATACGCAGTATTTT.

This clone showed up just a few times. The CDR3 region is CASSQDLGLRNGYTF. Written as DNA, the CDR3 is TGTGCCAGCAGCCAAGATCTAGGACTGAGGAATGGCTACACCTTC. The chain couples TRBV14 to TRBJ1-2; D not resolved. CDR1 and CDR2 (germline): SGHDN, FVKESK. The CDR3 covers 15 residues. V was trimmed by 0 bases and J by 6 bases, leaving 14 bases between them.

The chain combines TRBV19 with TRBJ1-2; 7 bases agree with TRBD1. J lost 4 bases, V lost 6 bases, and 5 bases had no gene match. The CDR3 is 13 residues long. Per the germline V gene, CDR1 is LNHDA and CDR2 is SQIVND (reference sequence). The CDR3 region is CASRGGRSYGYTF. CDR3 sequence (DNA): TGTGCCAGTAGAGGGGGCAGGAGCTATGGCTACACCTTC.

The gene calls are TRBV3-1 (or the pseudogene TRBV3-2) and TRBJ1-1; D is perhaps TRBD1 (6 bases). The V end lost 3 bases, the J end lost 1 base, and 9 bases lay between the germline ends. Germline V CDR1 and CDR2: LGHDT, YNNKEL (reference sequence). This CDR3 comprises 14 residues. Here the CDR3 DNA reads TGTGCCAGCAGCCAGCGGGGGCAGAACACTGAAGCTTTCTTT. Its protein is CASSQRGQNTEAFF.